Reported below is one T cell receptor beta chain. Antigen specificity is unknown. A multiplex PCR was run with 60 Vbeta primers and 13 Jbeta primers. The data were produced by immunoSEQ multiplex PCR, yet TCRdb's version contains in-frame clones alone and is incomplete. This table holds over 100,000 clones, about 10% found once. The data stem from a study of cytomegalovirus exposure and HLA in healthy donors. Germline CDR1 SGHTA, CDR2 FQGNSA. CDR3 length: 15 amino acids. J lost 4 bases, V lost 5 bases, and 8 bases had no gene match. Study-level points and caveats: Later work associated 16,951 TCR beta sequences with HLA alleles at 0.05 false discovery rate. Sequence variants that were highly shared formed a cluster that was likely a sequencing artifact. When a later analysis compared HLA-associated TCR beta chains with equally common others, the HLA-associated chains turned out to be more clonally expanded and to have lower generation probabilities. Researchers counted some 150 TCR beta chains as cytomegalovirus-associated.

This chain joins TRBV7-2 and TRBJ2-7; 10 positions match TRBD2. This TCR was recovered from a woman aged 40 to 55 in good health and CMV-seropositive. The specimen was PBMCs. The CDR3 sequence is CASSPGLARTYEQYF. The CDR3 bases are TGTGCCAGCAGCCCGGGACTAGCGCGTACTTACGAGCAGTACTTC.